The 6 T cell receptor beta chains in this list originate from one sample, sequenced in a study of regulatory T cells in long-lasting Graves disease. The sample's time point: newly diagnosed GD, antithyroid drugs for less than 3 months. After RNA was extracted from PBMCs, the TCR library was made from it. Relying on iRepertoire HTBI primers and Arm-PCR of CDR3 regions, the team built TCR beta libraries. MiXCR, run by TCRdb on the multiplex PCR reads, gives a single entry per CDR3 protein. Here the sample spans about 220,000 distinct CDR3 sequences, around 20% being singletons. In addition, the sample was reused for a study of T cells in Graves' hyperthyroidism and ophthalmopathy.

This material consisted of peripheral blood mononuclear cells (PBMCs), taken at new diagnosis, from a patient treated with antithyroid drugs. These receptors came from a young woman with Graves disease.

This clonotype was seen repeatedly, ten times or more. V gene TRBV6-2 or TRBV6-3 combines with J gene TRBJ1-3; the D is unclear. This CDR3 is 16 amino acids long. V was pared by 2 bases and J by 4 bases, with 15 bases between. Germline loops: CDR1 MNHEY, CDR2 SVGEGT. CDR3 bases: TGTGCCAGCAGTTACATGACGGAGGGTGACGGAAACACCATATATTTT. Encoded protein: CASSYMTEGDGNTIYF.

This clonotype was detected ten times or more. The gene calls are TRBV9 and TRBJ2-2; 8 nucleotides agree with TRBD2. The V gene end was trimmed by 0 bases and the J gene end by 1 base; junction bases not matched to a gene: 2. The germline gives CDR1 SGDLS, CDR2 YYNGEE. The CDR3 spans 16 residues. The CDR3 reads CASSVGLARNTGELFF. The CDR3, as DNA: TGTGCCAGCAGCGTAGGACTAGCGCGGAACACCGGGGAGCTGTTTTTT.

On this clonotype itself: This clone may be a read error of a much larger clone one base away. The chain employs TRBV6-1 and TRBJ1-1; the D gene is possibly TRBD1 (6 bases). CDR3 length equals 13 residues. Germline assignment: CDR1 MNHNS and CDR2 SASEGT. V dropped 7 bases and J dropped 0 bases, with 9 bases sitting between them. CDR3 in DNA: TGTGCCAGCACTTGGGACATGAACACTGAAGCTTTCTTT. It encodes CASTWDMNTEAFF.

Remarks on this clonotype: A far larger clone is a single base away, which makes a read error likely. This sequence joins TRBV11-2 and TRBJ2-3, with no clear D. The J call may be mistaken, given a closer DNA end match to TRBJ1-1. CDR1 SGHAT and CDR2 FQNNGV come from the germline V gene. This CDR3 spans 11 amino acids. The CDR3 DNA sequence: TGTGCCAGCAGCTCAGATTCTGGAGCTTTCTTT. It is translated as CASSSDSGAFF.

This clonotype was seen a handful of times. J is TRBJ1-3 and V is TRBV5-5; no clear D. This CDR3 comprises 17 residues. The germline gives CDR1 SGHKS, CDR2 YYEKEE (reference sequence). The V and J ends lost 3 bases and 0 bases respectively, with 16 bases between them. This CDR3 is CASSSDPDGYSGNTIYF. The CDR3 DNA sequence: TGTGCCAGCAGCTCCGACCCGGACGGCTACTCTGGAAACACCATATATTTT.

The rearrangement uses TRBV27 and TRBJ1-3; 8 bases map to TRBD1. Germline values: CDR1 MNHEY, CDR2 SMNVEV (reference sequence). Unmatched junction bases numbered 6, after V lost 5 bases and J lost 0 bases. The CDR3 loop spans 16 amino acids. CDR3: CASSAGQGYSGNTIYF. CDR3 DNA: TGTGCCAGCAGTGCAGGACAGGGTTACTCTGGAAACACCATATATTTT.